These T cell receptor beta chains were read from a single sample in a study of T cells after posttransplantation cyclophosphamide. The protocol was immunoSEQ multiplex PCR, while the TCRdb copy is restricted to in-frame clones and leaves out a portion. This sample yields 30,000 or so clones, of which approximately 90% are seen a single time; 15% belongs to the top ten. What was sequenced was PBMCs. These TCRs come from a woman aged 35 to 49 with a blood cancer, CMV-positive, and with a related stem cell donor. CDR3s include the opening cysteine and the closing phenylalanine or tryptophan. D genes are given only for firm matches. The size entry is marked missing in some rows and otherwise reads once, few, many or a size class.

TRBD2	few	TRBV7-9	TRBJ2-1	CASWDSLAGDNEQFF	TGTGCCTCATGGGACTCGCTAGCGGGGGACAATGAGCAGTTCTTC
NA	NA	TRBV28	TRBJ1-1	CASSWGGWAEAFF	TGTGCCAGCAGCTGGGGCGGTTGGGCTGAAGCTTTCTTT
NA	NA	TRBV6-1	TRBJ2-7	CASSEIPGAYEQYF	TGTGCCAGCAGTGAAATACCAGGCGCCTACGAGCAGTACTTC
NA	NA	TRBV7-9	TRBJ1-1	CASSFTDTEAFF	TGTGCCAGCAGCTTTACGGACACTGAAGCTTTCTTT
NA	NA	TRBV11-2	TRBJ2-7	CASSSTGYEQYF	TGTGCCAGCAGCTCTACCGGCTACGAGCAGTACTTC
NA	NA	TRBV27	TRBJ2-2	CASSRTGELFF	TGTGCCAGCAGTCGCACCGGGGAGCTGTTTTTT
NA	NA	TRBV7-2	TRBJ1-2	CASSLEGQFNYGYTF	TGTGCCAGCAGCTTAGAAGGACAGTTTAACTATGGCTACACCTTC
TRBD2	medium-sized	TRBV2	TRBJ2-1	CASTLGGNEQFF	TGTGCCAGCACCCTCGGGGGGAATGAGCAGTTCTTC
NA	NA	TRBV5-1	TRBJ1-2	CASSLGQGTAGYTF	TGCGCCAGCAGCTTAGGCCAGGGAACCGCTGGCTACACCTTC
NA	NA	TRBV6-6	TRBJ2-7	CASSRSQYEQYF	TGTGCCAGCAGCCGTTCCCAGTACGAGCAGTACTTC
NA	NA	TRBV7-2	TRBJ1-5	CASSFSSGKPQHF	TGTGCCAGCAGCTTTTCCTCCGGGAAGCCCCAGCATTTT
NA	NA	TRBV19	TRBJ2-7	CASSIEAASTYEQYF	TGTGCCAGTAGTATTGAAGCGGCCAGTACCTACGAGCAGTACTTC
NA	NA	TRBV5-5	TRBJ2-2	CASSSLDMVTGELFF	TGTGCCAGCAGCTCCCTGGACATGGTCACCGGGGAGCTGTTTTTT
TRBD1	NA	TRBV27	TRBJ1-1	CASRGTGLRRNTEAFF	TGTGCCAGCAGGGGGACAGGGTTGAGGAGGAACACTGAAGCTTTCTTT
TRBD1	NA	TRBV19	TRBJ2-1	CASSSFPGTGALYNEQFF	TGTGCCAGTAGTTCTTTCCCCGGGACAGGGGCCCTCTACAATGAGCAGTTCTTC
TRBD1	NA	TRBV11-3	TRBJ2-5	CASSWGQGKETQYF	TGTGCCAGCAGCTGGGGACAGGGGAAAGAGACCCAGTACTTC
TRBD1	NA	TRBV30	TRBJ1-1	CAWSVALDRGGTEAFF	TGTGCCTGGAGTGTAGCCCTCGACAGGGGAGGAACTGAAGCTTTCTTT